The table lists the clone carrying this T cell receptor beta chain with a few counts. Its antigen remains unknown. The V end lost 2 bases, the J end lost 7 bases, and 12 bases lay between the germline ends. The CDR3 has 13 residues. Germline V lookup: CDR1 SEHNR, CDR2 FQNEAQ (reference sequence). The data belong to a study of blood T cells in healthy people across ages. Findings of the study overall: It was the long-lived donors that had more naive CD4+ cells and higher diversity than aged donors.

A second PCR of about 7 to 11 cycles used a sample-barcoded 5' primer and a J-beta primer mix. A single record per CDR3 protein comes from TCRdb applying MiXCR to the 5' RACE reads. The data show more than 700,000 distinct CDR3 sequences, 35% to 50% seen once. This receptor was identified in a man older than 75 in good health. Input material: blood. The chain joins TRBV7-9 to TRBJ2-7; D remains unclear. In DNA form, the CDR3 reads TGTGCCAGCAGCTTAATGAGGAACAATGAGCAGTACTTC. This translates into CASSLMRNNEQYF.